A selection of T cell receptor beta chains follows, all from one sample in a study of T cells in Graves' hyperthyroidism and ophthalmopathy. TCRdb re-derived calls from the multiplex PCR reads in MiXCR, one entry per CDR3 protein. The repertoire holds approximately 400,000 distinct CDR3 sequences, approximately 15% seen once, with roughly 26% in the top ten. Sequencing was performed on blood. These receptors were collected from a woman aged 18-29 years with Graves' hyperthyroidism that later progressed to Graves' ophthalmopathy. Each CDR3 is given with its conserved first and last residue. Each record gives: V gene, clone size, CDR3 length, J gene, D gene, CDR3 DNA, CDR3 protein. The D gene is left open where the match is weak. Size values are once, few and many counts, or a class for expanded clones, and some rows have none.

v_call: TRBV2; clone_size: many; cdr3_length: 13; j_call: TRBJ2-1; d_call: TRBD1; cdr3_nt: TGTGCCAGCAGAACGGGACAGAACAATGAGCAGTTCTTC; cdr3_aa: CASRTGQNNEQFF
v_call: TRBV7-9; clone_size: few; cdr3_length: 15; j_call: TRBJ1-1; d_call: NA; cdr3_nt: TGTGCCAGCAGCTTAGACGACGGGGTGAACACTGAAGCTTTCTTT; cdr3_aa: CASSLDDGVNTEAFF
v_call: TRBV7-2; clone_size: NA; cdr3_length: 17; j_call: TRBJ2-1; d_call: TRBD2; cdr3_nt: TGTGCCAGCAGCTTAGACGGGAGGCCCCCCTCCTACAATGAGCAGTTCTTC; cdr3_aa: CASSLDGRPPSYNEQFF
v_call: TRBV7-9; clone_size: NA; cdr3_length: 12; j_call: TRBJ2-5; d_call: NA; cdr3_nt: TGTGCCAGCAGCTTAGTAGGGGGTACCGTCGACTTC; cdr3_aa: CASSLVGGTVDF
v_call: TRBV20-1; clone_size: many; cdr3_length: 14; j_call: TRBJ2-3; d_call: TRBD2; cdr3_nt: TGCAGTGCTAGAGATAAAAGCGGGAAGGATACGCAGTATTTT; cdr3_aa: CSARDKSGKDTQYF
v_call: TRBV9; clone_size: many; cdr3_length: 14; j_call: TRBJ1-5; d_call: TRBD1; cdr3_nt: TGTGCCAGCACCCGGACAGGGATTGAGGAGCCCCAGCATTTT; cdr3_aa: CASTRTGIEEPQHF
v_call: TRBV7-3; clone_size: many; cdr3_length: 17; j_call: TRBJ2-3; d_call: TRBD2; cdr3_nt: TGTGCCAGCAGCTCTGACGGACTAGCGGGAGGAACAGATACGCAGTATTTT; cdr3_aa: CASSSDGLAGGTDTQYF
v_call: TRBV27; clone_size: few; cdr3_length: 16; j_call: TRBJ2-1; d_call: TRBD2; cdr3_nt: TGTGCCAGCAGTATCGGGACTAGCGGAATCTACAATGAGCAGTTCTTC; cdr3_aa: CASSIGTSGIYNEQFF
v_call: TRBV11-2; clone_size: many; cdr3_length: 13; j_call: TRBJ2-7; d_call: NA; cdr3_nt: TGTGCCAGCAGCTTAGGTCCGGTCTACGAGCAGTACTTC; cdr3_aa: CASSLGPVYEQYF
v_call: TRBV11-2; clone_size: many; cdr3_length: 13; j_call: TRBJ2-7; d_call: NA; cdr3_nt: TGTGCCAGCAGCTTAGATATTGAGTACGAGCAGTACTTC; cdr3_aa: CASSLDIEYEQYF
v_call: TRBV30; clone_size: NA; cdr3_length: 16; j_call: TRBJ2-2; d_call: TRBD2; cdr3_nt: TGTGCCTGGAGATGGGCTCGGGGGGTCAAGGCCGGGGAGCTGTTTTTT; cdr3_aa: CAWRWARGVKAGELFF
v_call: TRBV12-3/TRBV12-4; clone_size: many; cdr3_length: 14; j_call: TRBJ2-7; d_call: TRBD2; cdr3_nt: TGTGCCAGCAGCGAGCGGGGCTACACCTACGAGCAGTACTTC; cdr3_aa: CASSERGYTYEQYF
v_call: TRBV4-3; clone_size: NA; cdr3_length: 15; j_call: TRBJ2-1; d_call: NA; cdr3_nt: TGCGCCAGCAGCCCCCGGGACTCCCCATTCAATGAGCAGTTCTTC; cdr3_aa: CASSPRDSPFNEQFF
v_call: TRBV2; clone_size: NA; cdr3_length: 12; j_call: TRBJ2-5; d_call: NA; cdr3_nt: TGTGCCAGCAGGGGAGATCAAGAGACCCAGTACTTC; cdr3_aa: CASRGDQETQYF
v_call: TRBV12-3/TRBV12-4; clone_size: many; cdr3_length: 15; j_call: TRBJ2-3; d_call: TRBD2; cdr3_nt: TGTGCCAGCAGCAAGCGGGAGATGGGCGCAGATACGCAGTATTTT; cdr3_aa: CASSKREMGADTQYF
v_call: TRBV28; clone_size: many; cdr3_length: 15; j_call: TRBJ2-3; d_call: TRBD1; cdr3_nt: TGTGCCAGCAGTCCCAACAGGGGGCAAGGAGATACGCGGTATTTT; cdr3_aa: CASSPNRGQGDTRYF
v_call: TRBV28; clone_size: NA; cdr3_length: 18; j_call: TRBJ1-3; d_call: TRBD1; cdr3_nt: TGTGCCAGCAGTTTATTCCCAAGACAGGGGATCTCTGGAAACACCATATATTTT; cdr3_aa: CASSLFPRQGISGNTIYF
v_call: TRBV2; clone_size: many; cdr3_length: 13; j_call: TRBJ1-6; d_call: NA; cdr3_nt: TGTGCCAGCAGTGTCGAATATAATTCACCCCTCCACTTT; cdr3_aa: CASSVEYNSPLHF
v_call: TRBV28; clone_size: NA; cdr3_length: 15; j_call: TRBJ1-2; d_call: NA; cdr3_nt: TGTGCCAGCAGTTTAGACACAGGGACGGTTAATGGCTACACCTTC; cdr3_aa: CASSLDTGTVNGYTF
v_call: TRBV5-1; clone_size: many; cdr3_length: 18; j_call: TRBJ2-3; d_call: TRBD2; cdr3_nt: TGCGCCAGCAGCTTGGAGGGACTAGCGGGAAATTGGGCAGATACGCAGTATTTT; cdr3_aa: CASSLEGLAGNWADTQYF
v_call: TRBV5-5; clone_size: many; cdr3_length: 14; j_call: TRBJ2-3; d_call: NA; cdr3_nt: TGTGCCAGCAGCTTGAGTCTAGAGGCAGATACGCAGTATTTT; cdr3_aa: CASSLSLEADTQYF
v_call: TRBV24-1; clone_size: many; cdr3_length: 16; j_call: TRBJ2-1; d_call: NA; cdr3_nt: TGTGCCACCAGTGATTACCGTAGCGAAGCCTACAATGAGCAGTTCTTC; cdr3_aa: CATSDYRSEAYNEQFF
v_call: TRBV9; clone_size: few; cdr3_length: 13; j_call: TRBJ1-4; d_call: NA; cdr3_nt: TGTGCCAGCAGCGTTGACAGTGTAGGAAAACTGTTTTTT; cdr3_aa: CASSVDSVGKLFF
v_call: TRBV4-3; clone_size: NA; cdr3_length: 17; j_call: TRBJ2-4; d_call: TRBD2; cdr3_nt: TGCGCCAGCAGCCAAGGGGGAGCTAGCGGGGGAAAAAACATTCAGTACTTC; cdr3_aa: CASSQGGASGGKNIQYF
v_call: TRBV11-2; clone_size: once; cdr3_length: 15; j_call: TRBJ2-2; d_call: NA; cdr3_nt: TGTGCCAGCAGCCCCCCCGTCGCGAGCACCGGGGAGCTGTTTTTT; cdr3_aa: CASSPPVASTGELFF
v_call: TRBV25-1; clone_size: NA; cdr3_length: 13; j_call: TRBJ1-2; d_call: NA; cdr3_nt: TGTGCCAGCAGTGGATTAAAAGGGAGCGGCTACACCTTC; cdr3_aa: CASSGLKGSGYTF
v_call: TRBV6-1; clone_size: few; cdr3_length: 15; j_call: TRBJ2-7; d_call: NA; cdr3_nt: TGTGCCAGCAGTCAAAATTTCGACAGTCGCTACGAGCAGTACTTC; cdr3_aa: CASSQNFDSRYEQYF
v_call: TRBV18; clone_size: many; cdr3_length: 14; j_call: TRBJ2-3; d_call: NA; cdr3_nt: TGTGCCAGCAGCCCCCCCGCTAGCACAGATACGCAGTATTTT; cdr3_aa: CASSPPASTDTQYF
v_call: TRBV29-1; clone_size: few; cdr3_length: 12; j_call: TRBJ2-2; d_call: NA; cdr3_nt: TGCAGCGTTGGGAGGGGTACCGGGGAGCTGTTTTTT; cdr3_aa: CSVGRGTGELFF
v_call: TRBV12-3/TRBV12-4; clone_size: many; cdr3_length: 16; j_call: TRBJ2-1; d_call: TRBD2; cdr3_nt: TGTGCCAGCAGGGGGGGGTCTACTAGCGGGTTCAATGAGCAGTTCTTC; cdr3_aa: CASRGGSTSGFNEQFF
v_call: TRBV6-2/TRBV6-3; clone_size: many; cdr3_length: 14; j_call: TRBJ1-1; d_call: NA; cdr3_nt: TGTGCCAGCAGTCAAGGGTCCCAGAACACTGAAGCTTTCTTT; cdr3_aa: CASSQGSQNTEAFF
v_call: TRBV7-9; clone_size: few; cdr3_length: 15; j_call: TRBJ1-1; d_call: TRBD1; cdr3_nt: TGTGCCAGCAGCTTAGTACAGGGGGCAGGCGCTGAAGCTTTCTTT; cdr3_aa: CASSLVQGAGAEAFF